Below are 27 T cell receptor beta chains sequenced from a single sample in a study of T cells in narcolepsy. Clones were read by immunoSEQ multiplex PCR, and TCRdb kept only the in-frame ones, dropping some. Counted here are some 30,000 clones, about 87% occurring once; the ten biggest clones make up approximately 1%. Sequenced material: memory (CD45RA-) CD4+ T cells from blood. These receptors all stem from a human donor in good health.

This chain connects TRBV18 to TRBJ1-6, with 8 bases lining up with TRBD1. The CDR3 is 17 residues long. Germline CDR1 KGHSH, CDR2 LQKENI. With 3 bases clipped from V and 7 bases from J, the junction kept 11 bases outside the gene matches. CDR3 in DNA: TGTGCCAGCTCACCGGGAGACAGGGGAAGGTCCAATTCACCCCTCCACTTT. Translating it yields CASSPGDRGRSNSPLHF.

The CDR3 DNA sequence: TGTGCCAGCAGTTACTCGGGGGACTACAATGAGCAGTTCTTC. This translates into CASSYSGDYNEQFF. The rearrangement links TRBV6-5 to TRBJ2-1, with D perhaps matching TRBD1 or TRBD2 (5 bases each). Germline CDR1 and CDR2: MNHEY and SVGAGI. The CDR3 totals 14 residues. Trimming removed 0 bases from V and 3 bases from J, with 6 bases in between.

The chain has TRBV6-5 and TRBJ2-5; 9 nucleotides align to TRBD2. Near its end, the DNA agrees better with TRBJ2-7, so the J call may be wrong. CDR3 length: 12 amino acids. CDR1 and CDR2 from the germline V gene are MNHEY and SVGAGI. CDR3 region: CASGTSRREQYF. Written as DNA, the CDR3 is TGTGCCAGCGGGACTAGCAGGCGCGAGCAGTACTTC.

V usage is TRBV11-2 and J usage is TRBJ1-2; D call uncertain. CDR3 length equals 14 residues. Trimming took 5 bases from V and 0 from J, leaving 10 bases between them. Germline V gene lookup returns CDR1 SGHAT and CDR2 FQNNGV. Here the CDR3 DNA reads TGTGCCAGCAGCCGAGGCTCTACTAACTATGGCTACACCTTC. It yields the protein CASSRGSTNYGYTF.

This chain joins TRBV5-1 and TRBJ1-1; tentatively, D is TRBD1 (6 bases). CDR3 length: 14 residues. The germline V gene has CDR1 SGHRS and CDR2 YFSETQ. V lost 4 bases to trimming and J lost 4 bases, with 14 bases between them. The CDR3 reads CASSSYQGSTEAFF. CDR3 coding DNA: TGCGCCAGCAGCAGCTACCAGGGGAGCACTGAAGCTTTCTTT.

The chain employs TRBV1 and TRBJ1-5; the table names TRBD1, a call not compared with the DNA. TRBV1 is noted as a pseudogene. This CDR3 is 19 amino acids long. CDR3 region: CTSSQDRIRQGLTNQPQHF. CDR3 DNA: TGCACCAGCAGCCAAGACCGGATAAGACAGGGACTTACCAATCAGCCCCAGCATTTT.

This sequence joins TRBV5-1 and TRBJ2-5, with D possibly being TRBD1 or TRBD2 (6 bases each). From germline, CDR1 is SGHRS and CDR2 YFSETQ. The CDR3 spans 14 residues. Trimming removed 1 base at V and 0 bases at J, with 7 bases between. In nucleotides, the CDR3 is TGCGCCAGCAGCTTGAGGGGGGACCAAGAGACCCAGTACTTC. As protein: CASSLRGDQETQYF.

The J gene is TRBJ2-1, the V gene TRBV7-2; tentatively, D is TRBD1 or TRBD2 (5 bases each). The V end was cut by 1 base, the J end by 4 bases, with 11 bases between. The CDR3 length is 15 residues. Germline V lookup: CDR1 SGHTA, CDR2 FQGNSA. CDR3 coding DNA: TGTGCCAGCAGCTTAGGTACGGGACCATACAATGAGCAGTTCTTC. The encoded protein is CASSLGTGPYNEQFF.

V usage is TRBV6-1 and J usage is TRBJ1-5; the D is unclear. Germline V CDR1 and CDR2: MNHNS, SASEGT. The length of the CDR3 is 14 residues. V was trimmed by 1 base and J by 3 bases, leaving 7 bases between them. CDR3 sequence: CASSEGQANQPQHF. Written as DNA, the CDR3 is TGTGCCAGCAGTGAAGGGCAGGCCAATCAGCCCCAGCATTTT.

This chain joins TRBV28 and TRBJ2-5; TRBD2 matches at 9 bases. V lost 2 bases to trimming and J lost 3 bases; unmatched junction nucleotides: 4. Germline loops: CDR1 MDHEN, CDR2 SYDVKM. The CDR3 extends over 15 amino acids. The CDR3 protein is CASSLATSGEETQYF. CDR3 nucleotides: TGTGCCAGCAGTTTAGCGACTAGCGGCGAAGAGACCCAGTACTTC.

This sequence joins TRBV2 and TRBJ2-7, with D possibly TRBD2 on 6 matching bases. Germline V gene sequence: CDR1 SNHLY, CDR2 FYNNEI. V lost 2 bases and J lost 4, with 12 bases in between. This CDR3 comprises 14 residues. This CDR3 reads CASSESGVWYEQYF. For the CDR3, the DNA is TGTGCCAGCAGTGAATCGGGGGTGTGGTACGAGCAGTACTTC.

This clone has only one observation. The CDR3 DNA is TGTGCCTCGGGAGCCTCTGGGAACACTGAAGCTTTCTTT. This codes for CASGASGNTEAFF. The rearrangement links TRBV19 to TRBJ1-1; no definite D call. From germline, CDR1 is LNHDA and CDR2 SQIVND (reference sequence). CDR3 length: 13 amino acids. V was clipped by 11 bases and J by 1 base, with 14 bases between them.

The rearrangement links TRBV30 to TRBJ1-6; D might be TRBD1 (6 bases). The germline V gene has CDR1 GTSNPN and CDR2 SVGIG (reference sequence). Trimming left V 4 bases short and J 10 bases short, with 17 bases between. The CDR3 runs to 14 residues. CDR3 sequence (DNA): TGTGCCTGGAAATACCAGGGGTCATACTCACCCCTCCACTTT. Translated: CAWKYQGSYSPLHF.

The CDR3 DNA sequence: TGTGCCAGCAGCCCTACATTTGGCCCCTCCTACGAGCAGTACTTC. This codes for CASSPTFGPSYEQYF. The rearrangement uses TRBV7-9 and TRBJ2-7; D is uncertain. In germline, CDR1 is SEHNR, CDR2 FQNEAQ (reference sequence). The ends were cut back, 5 bases at V and 0 bases at J, with 14 bases in the middle. The CDR3 covers 15 residues.

The CDR3 DNA reads TGTGCCAGTATGGGACTTTACGAGCAGTACTTC. Its translation is CASMGLYEQYF. The J gene is TRBJ2-7, the V gene TRBV6-1, with a tentative D call TRBD2 (6 bases). V shed 9 bases and J shed 4 bases, with 10 bases lying between them. This CDR3 has 11 amino acids. CDR1 and CDR2 (germline): MNHNS, SASEGT.

The chain is built from TRBV12-5 and TRBJ2-7; D unclear. The V gene lost 3 bases and the J gene lost 4 bases, with 13 bases spanning the gap. This CDR3 is 14 amino acids long. Per the germline V gene, CDR1 is LGHNT and CDR2 is FRNRAP. The CDR3 here is CASGLNPDRYEQYF. Written as DNA, the CDR3 is TGTGCTAGTGGTTTAAACCCGGATCGGTACGAGCAGTACTTC.

The chain couples TRBV9 to TRBJ1-2; 7 bases fit TRBD1. The CDR3 sequence is 15 residues long. Germline V gene data show CDR1 as SGDLS and CDR2 as YYNGEE. V lost 4 bases, J lost 3 bases, and 9 bases stayed unmatched. CDR3 coding DNA: TGTGCCAGCAGCTTCCAAGGGGGCGGCTACTATGGCTACACCTTC. It specifies CASSFQGGGYYGYTF.

The V and J genes are TRBV5-6 and TRBJ2-3, with D tentatively TRBD1 or TRBD2 (5 bases each). V was clipped by 3 bases and J by 3 bases, with 17 bases between them. Germline-derived CDR1 and CDR2 are SGHDT and YYEEEE. This CDR3 has 16 residues. The CDR3 loop is CASSSDYGEGTDTQYF. CDR3 sequence (DNA): TGTGCCAGCAGCTCTGACTACGGCGAGGGGACAGATACGCAGTATTTT.

The chain is built from TRBV9 and TRBJ2-1; 10 nucleotides line up with TRBD2. This CDR3 spans 14 amino acids. Germline CDR1 is SGDLS and CDR2 is YYNGEE. The trim removed 4 bases at V and 10 bases at J, leaving 8 bases unmatched. CDR3 DNA sequence: TGTGCCAGCAGCTTGTCACTAGCGGGATTCGAGCAGTTCTTC. Translating it yields CASSLSLAGFEQFF.

This chain uses TRBV7-9 with TRBJ2-7; D unclear. V lost 3 bases to trimming and J lost 0 bases, with 0 bases between them. Per the germline V gene, CDR1 is SEHNR and CDR2 is FQNEAQ (reference sequence). CDR3 length: 11 residues. The CDR3 DNA sequence: TGTGCCAGCAGCTTCTCCTACGAGCAGTACTTC. Translation: CASSFSYEQYF. The full variable domain, completed using reference TRBV7-9 and TRBJ2-7, is DTGVSQNPRHKITKRGQNVTFRCDPISEHNRLYWYRQTLGQGPEFLTYFQNEAQLEKSRLLSDRFSAERPKGSFSTLEIQRTEQGDSAMYLCASSFSYEQYFGPGTRLTVT.

The chain is built from TRBV7-9 and TRBJ1-1, with TRBD1 as a possible D gene (5 bases). V gave up 5 bases and J gave up 1 base, with 17 bases separating them. The CDR3 is made up of 16 amino acids. CDR1 and CDR2 (germline): SEHNR, FQNEAQ (reference sequence). CDR3 in amino acids: CASSHSSTASNTEAFF. CDR3 in DNA: TGTGCCAGCAGCCATTCCTCGACAGCCTCGAACACTGAAGCTTTCTTT.

V and J are TRBV9 and TRBJ2-1, with 11 bases lining up with TRBD2. The length of the CDR3 is 16 residues. The junction had 5 bases not matched to a gene; V was cut back by 2 bases and J by 4 bases. CDR1 and CDR2 (germline): SGDLS, YYNGEE. CDR3 nucleotides: TGTGCCAGCAGCGTTTCCGGGACTAGCGGTTACAATGAGCAGTTCTTC. Encoded protein: CASSVSGTSGYNEQFF.

The V and J genes are TRBV6-5 and TRBJ2-1; D tentatively reads TRBD1 or TRBD2 (5 bases each). V lost 8 bases and J lost 0, with 14 bases in between. Germline CDR1 is MNHEY and CDR2 is SVGAGI. CDR3 length: 15 amino acids. In DNA form, the CDR3 reads TGTGCCAGCTTTAGGGGACCCAGCTCCTACAATGAGCAGTTCTTC. Translating gives CASFRGPSSYNEQFF.

This chain links TRBV29-1 with TRBJ1-2; 7 nucleotides align to TRBD1. The CDR3 length is 15 residues. The germline V gene encodes CDR1 SQVTM and CDR2 ANQGSEA. The V segment lost 7 bases and the J segment 4 bases; nucleotides outside the gene matches: 15. The CDR3 region is CSADSAGGKSYGYTF. CDR3 in DNA: TGCAGCGCCGATTCCGCAGGGGGTAAGAGCTATGGCTACACCTTC.

The chain uses TRBV9 and TRBJ2-3; TRBD2 aligns across 8 bases. The germline CDR1 and CDR2 sequences are SGDLS and YYNGEE. The J segment lost 2 bases and the V segment lost 6 bases, leaving 8 bases of the junction unmatched. The CDR3 contains 15 residues. Here the CDR3 DNA reads TGTGCCAGCAATAGCGGGGATGGGGTCACAGATACGCAGTATTTT. The encoded protein is CASNSGDGVTDTQYF.

The V and J genes are TRBV7-2 and TRBJ1-2; 12 positions agree with TRBD1. Losses at the gene ends were 3 bases for V and 8 bases for J; bases not matched to a gene: 4. The CDR3 is 14 residues long. The germline gives CDR1 SGHTA, CDR2 FQGNSA. Written as DNA, the CDR3 is TGTGCCAGCAGCTTTGGGACAGGGGGCGACGGCTACACCTTC. Translated: CASSFGTGGDGYTF. Full variable domain (rest looked up from reference TRBV7-2 and TRBJ1-2): GAGVSQSPSNKVTEKGKDVELRCDPISGHTALYWYRQSLGQGLEFLIYFQGNSAPDKSGLPSDRFSAERTGGSVSTLTIQRTQQEDSAVYLCASSFGTGGDGYTFGSGTRLTVV.

This clone has just one count. The V and J genes are TRBV5-6 and TRBJ1-5, with D possibly matching TRBD1 (5 bases). V was clipped by 7 bases and J by 4 bases, with 12 bases between them. This CDR3 comprises 13 residues. In germline, CDR1 is SGHDT, CDR2 YYEEEE. The CDR3 DNA follows: TGTGCCAGCCGACAGAGAAAAAATCAGCCCCAGCATTTT. This sequence encodes CASRQRKNQPQHF.